In its sample, the clone carrying this T cell receptor beta chain was seen a few times. Its antigen is undetermined. This sample is part of a study of cytomegalovirus exposure and HLA in healthy donors. Whole-study results and caveats: Whilst most TCR sequences proved rare, a subset of public TCRs occurred across many donors.

The method was immunoSEQ multiplex PCR; TCRdb's version includes in-frame clones alone and lacks a portion of them. The sample has about 270,000 clones; 80% to 90% are singletons. This CDR3 has 14 amino acids. Germline CDR1 reads MDHEN; CDR2 reads SYDVKM. Trimming removed 3 bases from V and 3 bases from J, with 11 bases in between. The sample was PBMCs. The sequence was collected from a woman younger than 35 in good health and CMV-seronegative. The chain joins TRBV28 to TRBJ1-2; TRBD1 might be the D (5 bases). The CDR3, as DNA: TGTGCCAGCAGTTTCGCCGGGGGGGACTATGGCTACACCTTC. Translated, it gives CASSFAGGDYGYTF.